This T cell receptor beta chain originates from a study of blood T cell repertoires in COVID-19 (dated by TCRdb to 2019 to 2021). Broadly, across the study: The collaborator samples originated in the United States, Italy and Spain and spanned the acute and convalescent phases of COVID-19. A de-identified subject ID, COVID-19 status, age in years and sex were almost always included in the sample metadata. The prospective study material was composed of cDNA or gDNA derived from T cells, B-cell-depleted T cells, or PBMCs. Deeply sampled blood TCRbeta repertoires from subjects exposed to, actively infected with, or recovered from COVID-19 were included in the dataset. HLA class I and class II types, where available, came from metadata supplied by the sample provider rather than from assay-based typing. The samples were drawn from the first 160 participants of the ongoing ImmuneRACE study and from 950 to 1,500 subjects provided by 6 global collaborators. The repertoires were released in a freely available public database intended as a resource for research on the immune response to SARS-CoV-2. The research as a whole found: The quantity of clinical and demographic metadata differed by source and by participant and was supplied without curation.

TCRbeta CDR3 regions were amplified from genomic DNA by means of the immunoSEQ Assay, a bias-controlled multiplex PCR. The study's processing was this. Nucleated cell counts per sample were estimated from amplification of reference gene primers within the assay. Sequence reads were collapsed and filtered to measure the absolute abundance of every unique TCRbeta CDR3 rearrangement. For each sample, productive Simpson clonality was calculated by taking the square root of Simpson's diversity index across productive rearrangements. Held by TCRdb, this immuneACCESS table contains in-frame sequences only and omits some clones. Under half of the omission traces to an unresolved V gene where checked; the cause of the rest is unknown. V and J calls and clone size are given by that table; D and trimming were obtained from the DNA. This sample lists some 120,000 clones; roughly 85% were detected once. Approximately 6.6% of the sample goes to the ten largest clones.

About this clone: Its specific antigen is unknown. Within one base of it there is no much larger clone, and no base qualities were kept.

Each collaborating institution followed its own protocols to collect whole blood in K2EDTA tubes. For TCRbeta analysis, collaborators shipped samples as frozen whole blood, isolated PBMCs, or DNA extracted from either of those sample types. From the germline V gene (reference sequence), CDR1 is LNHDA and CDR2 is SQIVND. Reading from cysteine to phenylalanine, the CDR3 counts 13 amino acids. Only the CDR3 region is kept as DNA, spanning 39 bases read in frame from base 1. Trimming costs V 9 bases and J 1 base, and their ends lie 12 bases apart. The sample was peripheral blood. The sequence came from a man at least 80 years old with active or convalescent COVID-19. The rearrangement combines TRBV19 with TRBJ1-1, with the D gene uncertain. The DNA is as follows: TGTGCCAGCCGTCAGGTCCCGAACACTGAAGCTTTCTTT. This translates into CASRQVPNTEAFF.